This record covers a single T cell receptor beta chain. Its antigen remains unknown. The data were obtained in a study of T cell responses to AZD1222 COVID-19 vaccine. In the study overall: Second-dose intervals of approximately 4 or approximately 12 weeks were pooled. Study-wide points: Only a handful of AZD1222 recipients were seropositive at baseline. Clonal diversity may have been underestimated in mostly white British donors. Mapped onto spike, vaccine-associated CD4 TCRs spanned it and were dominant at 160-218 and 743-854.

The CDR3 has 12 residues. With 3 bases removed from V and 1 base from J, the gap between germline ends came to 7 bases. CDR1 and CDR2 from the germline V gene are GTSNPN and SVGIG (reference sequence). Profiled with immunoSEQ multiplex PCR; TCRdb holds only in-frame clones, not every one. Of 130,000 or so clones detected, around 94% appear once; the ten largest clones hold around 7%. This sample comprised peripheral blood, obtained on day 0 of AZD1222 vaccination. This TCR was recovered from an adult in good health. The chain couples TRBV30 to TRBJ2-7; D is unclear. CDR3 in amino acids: CAWSRGSYEQYF. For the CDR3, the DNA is TGTGCCTGGAGCCGCGGTTCCTACGAGCAGTACTTC.